This T cell receptor (beta chain) appears in the sequencing data of a study of cytomegalovirus exposure and HLA in healthy donors. Overall study context: Researchers previously reported finding 117 million unique TCR beta sequences from 170 million or so T cells.

The V and J ends lost 0 bases and 5 bases respectively, with 10 bases between them. This CDR3 has 14 amino acids. Germline loops: CDR1 MGHRA, CDR2 YSYEKL. The PCR had 60 Vbeta and 13 Jbeta primers. The table came from immunoSEQ multiplex PCR; TCRdb's copy has only in-frame clones and leaves some out. The data hold about 160,000 clones, with 85% observed a single time. The V call is TRBV4-1, the J call TRBJ1-2; D call uncertain. The specimen was PBMCs. The receptor was derived from a boy younger than 10 in good health and CMV-seronegative. The CDR3 nucleotides read TGCGCCAGCAGCCAAGATGGGCTGAATTATGGCTACACCTTC. It is translated as CASSQDGLNYGYTF.